This record looks at one T cell receptor (beta chain) sequence and its context. The data derive from a study of blood T cell repertoires in COVID-19. CDR1 is MDHEN and CDR2 is SYDVKM in the germline V gene. This CDR3 region has 14 residues. V shed 6 bases, J shed 4 bases, and the junction held 5 bases outside the gene matches. Some clones are missing from TCRdb's copy, which holds only in-frame ones; the method was immunoSEQ multiplex PCR. The table records under 450,000 clones, 89% of them present only once. Sequencing was performed on peripheral blood. The clonotype originates from a woman aged 40 to 50 with COVID-19, enrolled during active disease. The chain links TRBV28 to TRBJ1-1; 10 bases fit TRBD1. The CDR3 DNA sequence: TGTGCCAGCAGACCGGGACAGGGGAGCACTGAAGCTTTCTTT. Amino acids: CASRPGQGSTEAFF.